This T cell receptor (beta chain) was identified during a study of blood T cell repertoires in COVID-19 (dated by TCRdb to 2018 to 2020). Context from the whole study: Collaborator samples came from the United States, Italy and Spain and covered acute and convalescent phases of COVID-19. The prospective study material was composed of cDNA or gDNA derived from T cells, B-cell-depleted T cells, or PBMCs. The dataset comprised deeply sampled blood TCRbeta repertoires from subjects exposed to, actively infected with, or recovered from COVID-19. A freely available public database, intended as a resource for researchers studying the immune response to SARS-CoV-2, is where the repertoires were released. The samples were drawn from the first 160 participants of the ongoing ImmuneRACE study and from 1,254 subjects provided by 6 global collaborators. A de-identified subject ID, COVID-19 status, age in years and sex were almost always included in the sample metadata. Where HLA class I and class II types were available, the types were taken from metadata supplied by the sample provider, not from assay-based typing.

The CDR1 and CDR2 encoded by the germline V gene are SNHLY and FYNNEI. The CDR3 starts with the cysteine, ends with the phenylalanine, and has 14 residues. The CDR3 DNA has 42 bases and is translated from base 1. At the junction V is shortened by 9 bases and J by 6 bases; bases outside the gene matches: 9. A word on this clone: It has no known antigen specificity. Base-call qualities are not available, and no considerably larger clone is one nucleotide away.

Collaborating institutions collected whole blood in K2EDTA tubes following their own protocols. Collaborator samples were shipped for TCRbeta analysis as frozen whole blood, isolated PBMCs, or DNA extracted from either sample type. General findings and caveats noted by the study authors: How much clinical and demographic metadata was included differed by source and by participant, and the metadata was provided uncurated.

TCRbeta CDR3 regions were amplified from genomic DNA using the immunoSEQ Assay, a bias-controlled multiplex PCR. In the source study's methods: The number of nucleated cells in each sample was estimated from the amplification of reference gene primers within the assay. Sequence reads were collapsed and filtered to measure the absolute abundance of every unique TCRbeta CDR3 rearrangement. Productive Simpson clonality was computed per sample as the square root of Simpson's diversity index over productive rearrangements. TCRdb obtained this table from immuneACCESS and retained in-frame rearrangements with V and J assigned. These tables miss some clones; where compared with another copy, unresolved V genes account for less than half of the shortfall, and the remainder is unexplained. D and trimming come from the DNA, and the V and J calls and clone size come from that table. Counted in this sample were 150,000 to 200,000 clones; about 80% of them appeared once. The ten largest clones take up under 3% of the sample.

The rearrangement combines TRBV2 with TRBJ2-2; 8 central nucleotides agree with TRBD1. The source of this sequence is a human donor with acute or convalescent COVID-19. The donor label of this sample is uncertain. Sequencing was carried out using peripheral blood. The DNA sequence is TGTGCCAGTTCGGACAGGGAGTTCCCCGGGGAGCTGTTTTTT. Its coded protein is CASSDREFPGELFF.